The 26 T cell receptor beta chains in this list originate from one sample, sequenced in a study of blood T cell repertoires in COVID-19 (dated by TCRdb to the early 2020s). To prepare the library, the immunoSEQ multiplex PCR assay was applied. TCRdb took over this immuneACCESS table, retaining in-frame rearrangements with V and J assigned. Such tables are incomplete; in checked studies, under half of the missing clones stem from an unresolved V gene, and the remainder is unexplained. The sample table holds under 250,000 clones, of which around 90% were seen once. 2.5% to 3% of the sample is taken by the ten largest. The source material was PBMCs or T cells enriched from blood (not recorded which). Receptors originate from a woman younger than 45 with acute COVID-19.

CDR3 sequence (DNA): TGTGCCAGCAGTTCGAGCGGGGGGGCCTGGAATGAGCAGTTCTTC. It yields the protein CASSSSGGAWNEQFF. The chain links TRBV6-5 to TRBJ2-1; 10 nucleotides match TRBD2. The CDR3 is 15 amino acids. The V gene's germline CDR1 is MNHEY and CDR2 SVGAGI. Losses at the gene ends were 4 bases for V and 7 bases for J; bases not matched to a gene: 7.

This chain connects TRBV29-1 to TRBJ1-2; the D is unclear. V was cut by 6 bases and J by 8 bases, with 19 bases left in between. CDR1 and CDR2 from the germline V gene are SQVTM and ANQGSEA. The CDR3 loop spans 13 amino acids. This CDR3 reads CSVTTAYGGGYTF. In DNA form, the CDR3 reads TGCAGCGTGACAACGGCGTACGGTGGGGGCTACACCTTC.

The rearrangement links TRBV2 to TRBJ2-3; 9 positions match TRBD1. Germline values: CDR1 SNHLY, CDR2 FYNNEI. The V segment lost 7 bases and the J segment 2 bases; nucleotides outside the gene matches: 10. The CDR3 is made up of 16 amino acids. CDR3 nucleotides: TGTGCCAGCACTCATAAAGGACAGGGGTCCACAGATACGCAGTATTTT. Its translation: CASTHKGQGSTDTQYF.

J is TRBJ1-2 and V is TRBV29-1, with D possibly matching TRBD1 (6 bases). The CDR3 sequence is 14 residues long. The V gene's germline CDR1 is SQVTM and CDR2 ANQGSEA. Trimming removed 7 bases from V and 3 bases from J, with 18 bases in between. The CDR3 reads CSAYLSGQHYGYTF. The CDR3 nucleotides read TGCAGCGCGTACCTTTCGGGACAACACTATGGCTACACCTTC.

This rearrangement joins TRBV5-1 to TRBJ1-6, with 8 bases lining up with TRBD1. V lost 4 bases, J lost 9 bases, and 9 bases stayed unmatched. The CDR3 sequence is 15 residues long. Germline V gene data show CDR1 as SGHRS and CDR2 as YFSETQ. The CDR3, as DNA: TGCGCCAGCAGCCAAGGACAGGGTTCGGGTTCACCCCTCCACTTT. Residues: CASSQGQGSGSPLHF.

Only one count was recorded for this clone. V usage is TRBV19 and J usage is TRBJ1-1; the D gene is possibly TRBD1 (6 bases). Trimming pared 3 bases from V and 4 bases from J, leaving 9 bases between. This CDR3 contains 13 residues. CDR1 LNHDA and CDR2 SQIVND come from the germline V gene (reference sequence). CDR3 amino acids: CASSMIGGTEAFF. The CDR3 nucleotides are TGTGCCAGTAGTATGATAGGGGGCACTGAAGCTTTCTTT.

V usage is TRBV7-6 and J usage is TRBJ2-7; TRBD1 agrees at 9 bases. The CDR3 consists of 16 residues. Germline CDR1 and CDR2: SGHVS and FNYEAQ. The V gene end was trimmed by 2 bases and the J gene end by 5 bases; junction bases not matched to a gene: 10. CDR3: CASSLRPDRGRNEQYF. For the CDR3, the DNA is TGTGCCAGCAGCTTACGCCCGGACAGGGGCCGCAACGAGCAGTACTTC.

The chain joins TRBV18 to TRBJ2-4, with TRBD2 identical over 8 bases. CDR1 is KGHSH, CDR2 LQKENI, per germline. CDR3 length equals 14 residues. V was pared by 3 bases and J by 6 bases, with 4 bases of the junction left unmatched. CDR3 region: CASSPSGGRNIQYF. CDR3 sequence (DNA): TGTGCCAGCTCACCCAGCGGGGGAAGAAACATTCAGTACTTC.

The chain recombines TRBV3-1 (or the pseudogene TRBV3-2) with TRBJ1-6; 9 bases are a match to TRBD1. Looked up from germline, CDR1 is LGHDT and CDR2 is YNNKEL (reference sequence). The CDR3 covers 16 residues. After removal of 1 base from V and 8 bases from J, the junction contained 6 bases not matched to a gene. The chain's CDR3 is CASSQAGQGGHSPLHF. The CDR3 DNA sequence: TGTGCCAGCAGCCAAGCGGGACAGGGCGGGCATTCACCCCTCCACTTT.

The chain couples TRBV6-5 to TRBJ2-7; a possible D gene is TRBD2 (7 bases). The ends were cut back, 11 bases at V and 2 bases at J, with 19 bases in the middle. Germline V gene lookup returns CDR1 MNHEY and CDR2 SVGAGI. CDR3 size: 14 residues. CDR3 amino acids: CAGSPRGGAYEQYF. CDR3 sequence (DNA): TGTGCCGGGTCCCCGAGGGGGGGGGCCTACGAGCAGTACTTC.

V is TRBV7-2 and J is TRBJ2-1; 9 nucleotides line up with TRBD2. CDR3 size: 15 residues. Germline lookup yields CDR1 SGHTA and CDR2 FQGNSA. The trim removed 1 base at V and 12 bases at J, leaving 10 bases unmatched. The CDR3: CASSLDRWRGGRQFF. The CDR3 bases are TGTGCCAGCAGCTTAGATCGTTGGCGGGGGGGTCGGCAGTTCTTC.

CDR3 residues: CASSDRLGAGETQYF. CDR3 nucleotides: TGTGCCAGCAGTGACAGACTGGGGGCTGGGGAGACCCAGTACTTC. The chain couples TRBV25-1 to TRBJ2-5; D is possibly TRBD1 (6 bases). Trimming cost V 3 bases and J 5 bases, with 16 bases left between them. The CDR3 is 15 amino acids. CDR1 MGHDK and CDR2 SYGVNS come from the germline V gene.

This chain links TRBV14 with TRBJ1-6; the match to TRBD1 covers 8 bases. CDR3 length: 17 amino acids. The germline V gene has CDR1 SGHDN and CDR2 FVKESK. Trimming took 5 bases from V and 7 from J; bases not matched to a gene: 13. DNA for the CDR3: TGTGCCAGCAGCAAACGACAGGGGTCGACCCCCAATTCACCCCTCCACTTT. Its translation is CASSKRQGSTPNSPLHF.

This clone showed up just once. V and J are TRBV10-2 and TRBJ1-6; D is perhaps TRBD1 (6 bases). This CDR3 region has 14 residues. The germline gives CDR1 WSHSY, CDR2 SAAADI. Deletions cut 6 bases from V and 8 bases from J, with 14 bases between. This chain's CDR3 is CASSPAGQHSPLHF. The CDR3 region has the DNA TGCGCCAGCAGCCCAGCCGGACAGCATTCACCCCTCCACTTT.

Details on this clone: A much larger clone sits a single nucleotide away, making a read error possible. The chain links TRBV6-5 to TRBJ1-1, with a possible D match to TRBD1 (5 bases). The CDR3 has 14 residues. Germline assignment: CDR1 MNHEY and CDR2 SVGAGI. The V and J ends lost 0 bases and 3 bases respectively, with 8 bases between them. The CDR3: CASSYSVGDTEAFF. The CDR3 bases are TGTGCCAGCAGTTACTCGGTAGGGGACACTGAAGCTTTCTTT.

The gene calls are TRBV28 and TRBJ1-1; 7 positions agree with TRBD1. CDR1 and CDR2 (germline): MDHEN, SYDVKM. Trimming cost V 8 bases and J 3 bases; bases outside gene matches: 6. This CDR3 contains 13 residues. CDR3 bases: TGTGCCAGCTCAGGGGGGTGGGACACTGAAGCTTTCTTT. This codes for CASSGGWDTEAFF.

The V call is TRBV13, the J call TRBJ2-5, with 12 bases identical to TRBD2. With 4 bases clipped from V and 3 bases from J, the junction kept 9 bases outside the gene matches. CDR3 length equals 17 residues. In germline, CDR1 is PRHDT, CDR2 FYEKMQ (reference sequence). Written as DNA, the CDR3 is TGTGCCAGCAGCTCCGGCCCTAGCGGGGGGGCTAAAGAGACCCAGTACTTC. This encodes CASSSGPSGGAKETQYF.

The rearrangement joins TRBV19 to TRBJ1-2, with TRBD1 matching 8 bases. The V segment lost 7 bases and the J segment 4 bases; nucleotides outside the gene matches: 8. There are 14 residues in the CDR3. Per germline, CDR1 LNHDA and CDR2 SQIVND (reference sequence). The CDR3 protein is CASTADREPYGYTF. As DNA, the CDR3 is TGTGCCAGTACTGCGGACAGGGAGCCCTATGGCTACACCTTC.

This chain joins TRBV4-2 and TRBJ2-7; 7 bases line up with TRBD1. After removal of 2 bases from V and 2 bases from J, the junction contained 12 bases not matched to a gene. This CDR3 has 17 residues. The germline V gene encodes CDR1 LGHNA and CDR2 YNFKEQ. The CDR3 bases are TGTGCCAGCAGCCAATTGAACCGGGACAGCGTTACCTACGAGCAGTACTTC. It is translated as CASSQLNRDSVTYEQYF.

The chain carries TRBV28 and TRBJ1-5, with 7 bases that match TRBD1. The ends lost 5 bases at V and 7 bases at J; junction bases unmatched: 5. Germline V CDR1 and CDR2: MDHEN, SYDVKM. This CDR3 spans 13 amino acids. The CDR3 DNA follows: TGTGCCAGCAGTCTCAGGGGGAAACAGCCCCAGCATTTT. It codes for CASSLRGKQPQHF.

The chain carries TRBV3-1 (or the pseudogene TRBV3-2) and TRBJ2-1; 10 bases map to TRBD2. The V gene's germline CDR1 is LGHDT and CDR2 YNNKEL (reference sequence). With 4 bases clipped from V and 14 bases from J, the junction kept 5 bases outside the gene matches. The CDR3 covers 12 residues. The CDR3 DNA sequence: TGTGCCAGCAGCCCTCTTAGCGGGGGGAAGTTCTTC. Protein: CASSPLSGGKFF.

The V and J genes are TRBV7-9 and TRBJ1-3, with D possibly being TRBD1 (6 bases). Germline CDR1 reads SEHNR; CDR2 reads FQNEAQ (reference sequence). Between the trimmed V and J ends, which lost 1 base and 4 bases, there was a span of 17 bases. This CDR3 has 17 residues. The CDR3 coding sequence is TGTGCCAGCAGCTTAGGGGTAGGGGGAAGCACCGGAAACACCATATATTTT. Translated: CASSLGVGGSTGNTIYF. Using reference TRBV7-9 and TRBJ1-3 for the parts outside the CDR3, the full variable domain is DTGVSQNPRHKITKRGQNVTFRCDPISEHNRLYWYRQTLGQGPEFLTYFQNEAQLEKSRLLSDRFSAERPKGSFSTLEIQRTEQGDSAMYLCASSLGVGGSTGNTIYFGEGSWLTVV.

The rearrangement joins TRBV27 to TRBJ2-1; 7 positions match TRBD2. Germline values: CDR1 MNHEY, CDR2 SMNVEV (reference sequence). The CDR3 runs 14 residues. The V segment lost 10 bases and the J segment 3 bases; nucleotides outside the gene matches: 9. CDR3 coding DNA: TGTGCCACCCTATCGGGGGGATTCTACAATGAGCAGTTCTTC. This sequence encodes CATLSGGFYNEQFF.

This clone appeared a single time. The V and J genes are TRBV11-2 and TRBJ2-2; D remains ambiguous. Trimming stripped 5 bases from V and 4 bases from J, with 17 bases between. The germline CDR1 and CDR2 sequences are SGHAT and FQNNGV. There are 16 residues in the CDR3. The CDR3 DNA reads TGTGCCAGCAGCCCCCATAAGTCCTTCGGCACCGGGGAGCTGTTTTTT. Amino acid sequence: CASSPHKSFGTGELFF.

Here the CDR3 DNA reads TGTGCCAGTAGTGAAAGGGGAATCGCCTACGAGCAGTACTTC. It translates to CASSERGIAYEQYF. The rearrangement links TRBV19 to TRBJ2-7, with D perhaps TRBD1 (5 bases). The CDR3 runs to 14 residues. With 5 bases removed from V and 2 bases from J, the gap between germline ends came to 13 bases. Germline V lookup: CDR1 LNHDA, CDR2 SQIVND (reference sequence).

A note on this clone: The junction does not match germline at one end; this may be a read error. The chain uses TRBV14 and TRBJ2-3, with a weak D call TRBD1 (5 bases). The length of the CDR3 is 13 residues. CDR1 and CDR2 (germline): SGHDN, FVKESK. The CDR3 is CASRQGATDTQYF. The DNA of the CDR3 is TGTGCCAGCAGACAAGGGGCAACAGATACGCAGTATTTT.